The 30 T cell receptor beta chains in this list originate from one sample, sequenced in a study of T cells in Graves' hyperthyroidism and ophthalmopathy. There were TCR beta CDR3 regions amplified from RNA transcripts. TCR CDR3 regions were first amplified by RT-PCR with HTBI primers. MiXCR was run by TCRdb on the multiplex PCR reads, yielding one entry per CDR3 protein. The sample shows roughly 500,000 distinct CDR3 sequences, less than 25% of them seen only once. The specimen was blood. These receptors were obtained from a woman aged 25 to 39 with Graves' ophthalmopathy.

This clonotype showed up many times. This chain connects TRBV12-3 or TRBV12-4 to TRBJ1-5; D remains unclear. The V end was cut by 2 bases, the J end by 5 bases, with 7 bases between. This CDR3 is 13 amino acids long. CDR3 sequence (DNA): TGTGCCAGCAGTTTATTCGGCGATCAGCCCCAGCATTTT. This encodes CASSLFGDQPQHF.

This clonotype was observed many times. This CDR3 reads CASSPPGFYEQYF. The CDR3 nucleotides are TGTGCCAGTAGCCCTCCGGGTTTCTACGAGCAGTACTTC. The genes are TRBV19 and TRBJ2-7; D is uncertain. Trimming removed 6 bases at V and 3 bases at J, with 12 bases between. CDR1 is LNHDA, CDR2 SQIVND, per germline (reference sequence). The length of the CDR3 is 13 residues.

This clonotype was seen at least ten times. This rearrangement joins TRBV20-1 to TRBJ1-2; D is possibly TRBD1 (5 bases). CDR3 length: 14 amino acids. With 0 bases removed from V and 4 bases from J, the gap between germline ends came to 12 bases. Looked up from germline, CDR1 is DFQATT and CDR2 is SNEGSKA (reference sequence). In DNA, the CDR3 is TGCAGTGCTAGAGAGGCCGGGGGGGGCTATGGCTACACCTTC. Translating gives CSAREAGGGYGYTF.

Ten or more counts support this clonotype. The V call is TRBV20-1, the J call TRBJ2-6, with D tentatively TRBD1 or TRBD2 (6 bases each). The length of the CDR3 is 15 residues. Trimming stripped 5 bases from V and 4 bases from J, with 15 bases between. Germline V gives CDR1 DFQATT, CDR2 SNEGSKA (reference sequence). CDR3 region: CSAFQEGVGANVLTF. Here the CDR3 DNA reads TGCAGTGCTTTTCAGGAGGGGGTCGGGGCCAACGTCCTGACTTTC.

This clonotype was observed a single time. This may be a read error, as it is one base from a much larger clone. The chain has TRBV29-1 and TRBJ1-2; 7 nucleotides line up with TRBD1. J gave up 6 bases and V 6 bases, and 10 bases lay outside the gene matches. Per the germline V gene, CDR1 is SQVTM and CDR2 is ANQGSEA. The length of the CDR3 is 13 residues. The chain's CDR3 is CSVETGRTDGYTF. The CDR3 bases are TGCAGCGTGGAGACAGGGAGAACTGATGGCTACACCTTC.

This clonotype was seen only a few times. The rearrangement uses TRBV18 and TRBJ2-7; perhaps TRBD2 as D (7 bases). The CDR3 sequence is 15 residues long. Germline lookup yields CDR1 KGHSH and CDR2 LQKENI. Trimming left V 6 bases short and J 5 bases short, with 20 bases between. The CDR3 region has the DNA TGTGCCAGCTCCCCTGGGGGGGGGCGCAACCACGAGCAGTACTTC. Residues: CASSPGGGRNHEQYF.

A word on this clonotype: A read error may explain this, as a much larger clone is one base away. This is likely a read error, given that the CDR3 carries no conserved phenylalanine or tryptophan at its end. The chain uses TRBV4-1 and TRBJ1-1; D gene uncertain. Germline lookup yields CDR1 MGHRA and CDR2 YSYEKL. V lost 4 bases and J lost 3, with 15 bases in between. The CDR3 consists of 15 residues. CDR3 loop: CASSPSVRGDTEAFL. DNA for the CDR3: TGCGCCAGCAGCCCAAGCGTCAGAGGAGACACTGAAGCTTTCTTG.

This sequence joins TRBV4-1 and TRBJ2-4, with D possibly matching TRBD1 (6 bases). CDR3 length: 19 amino acids. Germline V lookup: CDR1 MGHRA, CDR2 YSYEKL. V lost 3 bases, J lost 1 base, and 22 bases lay in between. CDR3 sequence reads: CASSHPLPGDARAKNIQYF. CDR3 nucleotide sequence: TGCGCCAGCAGCCATCCTCTTCCAGGGGACGCTCGCGCCAAAAACATTCAGTACTTC.

This clonotype has at least ten counts. The chain couples TRBV6-5 to TRBJ2-7, with TRBD2 matching 11 bases. CDR3 length: 15 residues. Per germline, CDR1 MNHEY and CDR2 SVGAGI. After removal of 6 bases from V and 3 bases from J, the junction contained 7 bases not matched to a gene. The CDR3 region is CASSLSGGGRYEQYF. The DNA of the CDR3 is TGTGCCAGCAGCCTTAGCGGGGGGGGTCGCTACGAGCAGTACTTC.

The rearrangement links TRBV11-2 to TRBJ2-6, with a weak D call TRBD2 (6 bases). The CDR3 contains 19 residues. V lost 4 bases and J 8 bases, leaving 27 bases between the germline ends. Germline V gene lookup returns CDR1 SGHAT and CDR2 FQNNGV. The DNA of the CDR3 is TGTGCCAGCAGCTATGAGGGGCTCGTGTATCGGGGAGGATCCAACGTCCTGACTTTC. Translating it yields CASSYEGLVYRGGSNVLTF.

There are a few counts of this clonotype. The genes are TRBV6-5 and TRBJ2-7; weak D call: TRBD2 (6 bases). Germline loops: CDR1 MNHEY, CDR2 SVGAGI. The V end lost 5 bases, the J end lost 3 bases, and 14 bases lay between the germline ends. The CDR3 has 14 amino acids. The DNA of the CDR3 is TGTGCCAGCAGTACTAGCCGGGGGTTCTACGAGCAGTACTTC. Translating gives CASSTSRGFYEQYF.

This clonotype was recorded many times. The CDR3 region is CASSPNLQISTSEQYF. The DNA for the CDR3 is TGTGCCAGCAGCCCTAATCTCCAAATCTCTACGTCAGAGCAGTACTTC. This chain uses TRBV11-2 with TRBJ2-7; D unresolved. V was clipped by 5 bases and J by 7 bases, with 24 bases between them. Germline loops: CDR1 SGHAT, CDR2 FQNNGV. This CDR3 is built from 16 residues.

This clonotype came up many times. The chain links TRBV9 to TRBJ1-1, with D possibly TRBD1 on 5 matching bases. This CDR3 has 15 amino acids. In germline, CDR1 is SGDLS, CDR2 YYNGEE. The ends were cut back, 0 bases at V and 4 bases at J, with 13 bases in the middle. CDR3: CASSVAWGSPTEAFF. In DNA form, the CDR3 reads TGTGCCAGCAGCGTAGCTTGGGGGTCTCCCACTGAAGCTTTCTTT.

This clonotype was detected only a few times. Being one base from a much bigger clone, this may be a read error. The V and J genes are TRBV12-3 or TRBV12-4 and TRBJ2-7; D is undetermined. This CDR3 comprises 15 residues. Trimming took off 0 bases at V and 0 bases at J, with 9 bases between the two ends. CDR3 in DNA: TGTGCCAGCAGTTTAGCTAGCTCAAGCTCCTACGAGCAGTACTTC. Translation gives CASSLASSSSYEQYF.

The gene calls are TRBV5-1 and TRBJ2-7; 10 bases fit TRBD1. The CDR3 runs to 15 residues. The junction had 12 bases not matched to a gene; V was cut back by 7 bases and J by 5 bases. Germline-derived CDR1 and CDR2 are SGHRS and YFSETQ. Here the CDR3 reads CASGVTGTGVNEQYF. The DNA of the CDR3 is TGCGCCAGCGGGGTGACCGGGACAGGGGTCAACGAGCAGTACTTC.

This clonotype was observed at least ten times. The chain has TRBV28 and TRBJ1-2; possibly TRBD1 for D (6 bases). The CDR3 has 14 residues. The V and J ends lost 3 bases and 6 bases respectively, with 14 bases between them. Germline CDR1 and CDR2: MDHEN and SYDVKM. The chain's CDR3 is CASSLGGLQNGYTF. The CDR3 bases are TGTGCCAGCAGTTTGGGGGGGCTGCAAAATGGCTACACCTTC.

At least ten counts were recorded for this clonotype. The chain links TRBV29-1 to TRBJ1-3, with TRBD1 matching over 7 bases. Germline CDR1 SQVTM, CDR2 ANQGSEA. Germline trimming cut 7 bases from V and 1 base from J; bases unmatched to any gene: 7. The CDR3 is 14 residues long. The CDR3 bases are TGCAGCGCGCGACAGGGCCATTCTGGAAACACCATATATTTT. Translating it yields CSARQGHSGNTIYF.

This clonotype was found many times. The chain combines TRBV12-3 or TRBV12-4 with TRBJ2-2; D is unresolved. V was shortened by 6 bases and J by 8 bases, with 7 bases between the two germline ends. The CDR3 length is 11 residues. The CDR3 loop is CASSLLGELFF. CDR3 coding DNA: TGTGCCAGCAGCTTACTAGGGGAGCTGTTTTTT.

With regard to this clonotype: One end of the junction varies from germline; a read error may be responsible. The V gene is TRBV12-3 or TRBV12-4, the J gene TRBJ2-7, with no clear D. CDR3 length: 13 amino acids. CDR3 sequence (DNA): TGTGCCAGCAGTTTAGCACAAATCTACAAGCAGTACTTC. As protein: CASSLAQIYKQYF.

In this sample, this clonotype turned up many times. This rearrangement joins TRBV19 to TRBJ2-5; 10 bases match TRBD2. The germline V gene has CDR1 LNHDA and CDR2 SQIVND (reference sequence). This CDR3 has 15 amino acids. V trimming: 3 bases; J trimming: 5 bases; junction bases outside the gene matches: 6. The CDR3 region is CASSILAGVGETQYF. The CDR3 region has the DNA TGTGCCAGTAGTATCCTAGCGGGGGTCGGTGAGACCCAGTACTTC.

This clonotype was seen a few times. The chain joins TRBV7-9 to TRBJ2-3; D unclear. Germline V gene lookup returns CDR1 SEHNR and CDR2 FQNEAQ (reference sequence). CDR3 size: 14 residues. The V end was cut by 6 bases, the J end by 0 bases, with 10 bases between. CDR3 sequence (DNA): TGTGCCAGCAGATTTACAGCTAGCACAGATACGCAGTATTTT. Translation gives CASRFTASTDTQYF.

This clonotype has a count of ten or more. A read error may account for a junction end that differs from germline. The chain employs TRBV6-1 and TRBJ1-1; D possibly corresponds to TRBD1 (6 bases). The CDR3 runs to 15 residues. CDR1 MNHNS and CDR2 SASEGT come from the germline V gene. The CDR3 loop reads CASSQSGAGGTEALF. The CDR3 bases are TGTGCCAGCAGCCAGTCCGGGGCCGGGGGCACTGAAGCTCTCTTT.

This clonotype was seen more than once but under ten times. This chain uses TRBV2 with TRBJ2-7; 8 nucleotides agree with TRBD2. The CDR3 length is 15 residues. With V trimmed by 5 bases and J by 2 bases, 8 bases remained unmatched. CDR1 and CDR2 from the germline V gene are SNHLY and FYNNEI. CDR3 in amino acids: CASSFRLATPYEQYF. The CDR3 DNA reads as TGTGCCAGCAGTTTTCGACTAGCGACTCCCTACGAGCAGTACTTC. The full variable domain, completed using reference TRBV2 and TRBJ2-7, is EPEVTQTPSHQVTQMGQEVILRCVPISNHLYFYWYRQILGQKVEFLVSFYNNEISEKSEIFDDQFSVERPDGSNFTLKIRSTKLEDSAMYFCASSFRLATPYEQYFGPGTRLTVT.

This chain uses TRBV6-1 with TRBJ2-5; D may be TRBD1 (6 bases). Trimming shortened V by 5 bases and J by 5 bases, and 15 bases separated the two germline ends. This CDR3 has 14 amino acids. Germline assignment: CDR1 MNHNS and CDR2 SASEGT. CDR3 sequence (DNA): TGTGCCAGCAGTCAACTACAGGGAACGGAGACCCAGTACTTC. Amino acids: CASSQLQGTETQYF.

This clonotype was recorded at least ten times. This rearrangement joins TRBV9 to TRBJ2-7, with 7 bases identical to TRBD1. The trim removed 0 bases at V and 4 bases at J, leaving 4 bases unmatched. The CDR3 length is 14 residues. CDR1 is SGDLS, CDR2 YYNGEE, per germline. The CDR3 loop reads CASSVDQGEYEQYF. As DNA, the CDR3 is TGTGCCAGCAGCGTAGATCAGGGGGAGTACGAGCAGTACTTC.

This clonotype was seen repeatedly, ten times or more. This chain joins TRBV27 and TRBJ2-7; D call uncertain. This CDR3 comprises 15 residues. Trimming shortened V by 1 base and J by 1 base, and 11 bases separated the two germline ends. Germline CDR1 and CDR2: MNHEY and SMNVEV (reference sequence). CDR3 DNA: TGTGCCAGCAGTTTATTGGGCGCCGAGTCCTACGAGCAGTACTTC. Translating gives CASSLLGAESYEQYF.

This clonotype was seen at least ten times. The chain recombines TRBV6-2 or TRBV6-3 with TRBJ1-1; a weak D match, TRBD1 (5 bases). V lost 6 bases to trimming and J lost 2 bases, with 13 bases between them. This CDR3 comprises 14 residues. Germline V gene sequence: CDR1 MNHEY, CDR2 SVGEGT. Written as DNA, the CDR3 is TGTGCCAGCAGGATGGACAATGGAAACACTGAAGCTTTCTTT. Translating it yields CASRMDNGNTEAFF.

This clonotype was observed many times. The rearrangement uses TRBV11-2 and TRBJ2-7; 15 nucleotides match TRBD2. Unmatched junction bases numbered 9, after V lost 6 bases and J lost 0 bases. CDR3 size: 18 residues. Germline values: CDR1 SGHAT, CDR2 FQNNGV. CDR3 nucleotides: TGTGCCAGCAGAGGGCAGGGACTAGCGGGGGGTAGCTCCTACGAGCAGTACTTC. Protein sequence: CASRGQGLAGGSSYEQYF.

This clonotype was picked up a small number of times. V and J are TRBV6-1 and TRBJ2-7; 7 positions agree with TRBD1. The germline CDR1 and CDR2 sequences are MNHNS and SASEGT. With 7 bases clipped from V and 2 bases from J, the junction kept 2 bases outside the gene matches. This CDR3 is built from 12 residues. The CDR3 loop is CASIQGAYEQYF. CDR3 DNA sequence: TGTGCCAGCATCCAGGGGGCCTACGAGCAGTACTTC.

This clonotype was counted only a few times. V gene TRBV20-1 combines with J gene TRBJ2-2; D not certain. The V gene lost 3 bases and the J gene lost 3 bases, with 2 bases spanning the gap. The CDR3 is 11 amino acids. Germline CDR1 is DFQATT and CDR2 is SNEGSKA (reference sequence). CDR3 protein: CSASDTGELFF. The CDR3 DNA follows: TGCAGTGCTAGTGACACCGGGGAGCTGTTTTTT.